The rows below give T cell receptor beta chains drawn from one sample of a study of blood T cell repertoires in COVID-19. Some clones are missing from TCRdb's copy, which holds only in-frame ones; the method was immunoSEQ multiplex PCR. The data contain 250,000 to 350,000 clones, around 91% of them singletons. The sample was PBMCs or T cells enriched from blood (not recorded which). Receptors were obtained from a woman aged 18-35 years with acute COVID-19. The CDR3 runs from the conserved cysteine through the conserved F or W. D genes are given only for firm matches. Expanded clones are given a class, and other clones once, few, many or no size at all.

clone size: NA
J gene: TRBJ2-1
V gene: TRBV7-2
D gene: TRBD2
CDR3 DNA: TGTGCCAGCAGCTTAGCCGCCGGACTAGCGGGAGGCCGCTCCTACAATGAGCAGTTCTTC
CDR3 protein: CASSLAAGLAGGRSYNEQFF

clone size: NA
J gene: TRBJ1-1
V gene: TRBV5-1
D gene: TRBD1
CDR3 DNA: TGCGCCAGCAGCTCCAGACAGGGGATGAACACTGAAGCTTTCTTT
CDR3 protein: CASSSRQGMNTEAFF

clone size: NA
J gene: TRBJ1-1
V gene: TRBV7-9
D gene: TRBD1
CDR3 DNA: TGTGCCAGCATCCAAACCCCTCGGGACAGGGACACTGAAGCTTTCTTT
CDR3 protein: CASIQTPRDRDTEAFF

clone size: NA
J gene: TRBJ1-1
V gene: TRBV6-5
D gene: NA
CDR3 DNA: TGTGCCAGCAGTTATCAGGTGAACACTGAAGCTTTCTTT
CDR3 protein: CASSYQVNTEAFF

clone size: NA
J gene: TRBJ2-1
V gene: TRBV7-9
D gene: NA
CDR3 DNA: TGTGCCAGCAGCTTAGCGACAGGATCTGAGCAGTTCTTC
CDR3 protein: CASSLATGSEQFF

clone size: NA
J gene: TRBJ2-1
V gene: TRBV3-1/TRBV3-2
D gene: TRBD1
CDR3 DNA: TGTGCCAGCAGCCACGACAGGGCATCCTACAATGAGCAGTTCTTC
CDR3 protein: CASSHDRASYNEQFF

clone size: NA
J gene: TRBJ1-3
V gene: TRBV14
D gene: NA
CDR3 DNA: TGTGCCAGCAGCCAAGTACGGGGGTATGGAAACACCATATATTTT
CDR3 protein: CASSQVRGYGNTIYF

clone size: NA
J gene: TRBJ2-5
V gene: TRBV3-1/TRBV3-2
D gene: NA
CDR3 DNA: TGTGCCAGCAGCCATAGACAGGGGAGGAGTGGGAGGGATACTCAGCAAGAGACCCAGTACTTC
CDR3 protein: CASSHRQGRSGRDTQQETQYF

clone size: NA
J gene: TRBJ2-1
V gene: TRBV12-3/TRBV12-4
D gene: NA
CDR3 DNA: TGTGCCAGCAGTGTCCGGTATAACAATGAGCAGTTCTTC
CDR3 protein: CASSVRYNNEQFF

clone size: NA
J gene: TRBJ2-1
V gene: TRBV27
D gene: NA
CDR3 DNA: TGTGCCAGCAGGTTAGGGAGGAATGAGCAGTTCTTC
CDR3 protein: CASRLGRNEQFF

clone size: NA
J gene: TRBJ1-3
V gene: TRBV18
D gene: NA
CDR3 DNA: TGTGCCAGCTCACCACGTAGGGGCGAGCGGGCTGGAAACACCATATATTTT
CDR3 protein: CASSPRRGERAGNTIYF

clone size: NA
J gene: TRBJ2-3
V gene: TRBV2
D gene: TRBD2
CDR3 DNA: TGTGCCAGCAGGGAAGGGACTACCAATACAGATACGCAGTATTTT
CDR3 protein: CASREGTTNTDTQYF

clone size: once
J gene: TRBJ1-6
V gene: TRBV5-1
D gene: TRBD1
CDR3 DNA: TGCGCCAGCAGCGACTCTAGACAGGGCTTTGTTTCACCCCTCCACTTT
CDR3 protein: CASSDSRQGFVSPLHF

clone size: NA
J gene: TRBJ2-7
V gene: TRBV3-1/TRBV3-2
D gene: TRBD2
CDR3 DNA: TGTGCCAGCAGCCAACGGGAGGGTGGTAACTACGAGCAGTACTTC
CDR3 protein: CASSQREGGNYEQYF

clone size: NA
J gene: TRBJ2-5
V gene: TRBV27
D gene: TRBD1
CDR3 DNA: TGTGCCAGCAGACCGCCCGATCGGACAGGTCAGAAGACCCAGTACTTC
CDR3 protein: CASRPPDRTGQKTQYF

clone size: few
J gene: TRBJ2-2
V gene: TRBV19
D gene: TRBD1
CDR3 DNA: TGTGCCAGTAGTATAACGGACAGGGGCACCGGGGAGCTGTTTTTT
CDR3 protein: CASSITDRGTGELFF

clone size: NA
J gene: TRBJ1-6
V gene: TRBV11-3
D gene: TRBD1
CDR3 DNA: TGTGCCAGCACCACGAGGGGGCCCTATAATTCACCCCTCCACTTT
CDR3 protein: CASTTRGPYNSPLHF

clone size: NA
J gene: TRBJ2-7
V gene: TRBV6-7
D gene: TRBD1
CDR3 DNA: TGTGCCAGCAGTTACTGGGACAGGGGGCTAGCGGGCTCCTACGAGCAGTACTTC
CDR3 protein: CASSYWDRGLAGSYEQYF

clone size: NA
J gene: TRBJ2-7
V gene: TRBV7-2
D gene: TRBD2
CDR3 DNA: TGTGCCAGCAGCTTTTTGCGGGAGGGCGAGCAGTACTTC
CDR3 protein: CASSFLREGEQYF

clone size: NA
J gene: TRBJ2-7
V gene: TRBV7-9
D gene: TRBD2
CDR3 DNA: TGTGCCAGCAGCCTCTCGGGGGGTTACTACGAGCAGTACTTC
CDR3 protein: CASSLSGGYYEQYF

clone size: NA
J gene: TRBJ2-1
V gene: TRBV11-3
D gene: NA
CDR3 DNA: TGTGCCAGCAGCTTAGGTGGCGGCAATGAGCAGTTCTTC
CDR3 protein: CASSLGGGNEQFF

clone size: NA
J gene: TRBJ2-7
V gene: TRBV7-6
D gene: NA
CDR3 DNA: TGTGCCAGCAGCCCTCGTGACAACTACGAGCAGTACTTC
CDR3 protein: CASSPRDNYEQYF

clone size: NA
J gene: TRBJ1-2
V gene: TRBV11-2
D gene: TRBD1
CDR3 DNA: TGTGCCAGCAGCGGGGACAGGGGATATGGCTACACCTTC
CDR3 protein: CASSGDRGYGYTF

clone size: NA
J gene: TRBJ2-7
V gene: TRBV28
D gene: TRBD2
CDR3 DNA: TGTGCCAGCAGTTTATCCGGGGGGACGGACGAGCAGTACTTC
CDR3 protein: CASSLSGGTDEQYF

clone size: NA
J gene: TRBJ2-7
V gene: TRBV29-1
D gene: NA
CDR3 DNA: TGCAGCGTCTGGGGAGACGAGCAGTACTTC
CDR3 protein: CSVWGDEQYF

clone size: once
J gene: TRBJ2-1
V gene: TRBV28
D gene: NA
CDR3 DNA: TGTGCCAGCAGTTTGAGCCTTGATGAGCAGTTCTTC
CDR3 protein: CASSLSLDEQFF

clone size: once
J gene: TRBJ2-3
V gene: TRBV6-4
D gene: NA
CDR3 DNA: TGTGCCAGCAGTGATTTGGCGGGCGCAGATACGCAGTATTTT
CDR3 protein: CASSDLAGADTQYF

clone size: NA
J gene: TRBJ2-5
V gene: TRBV11-2
D gene: NA
CDR3 DNA: TGTGCCAGCATCGCCGGGACATGTCAAGAGACCCAGTACTTC
CDR3 protein: CASIAGTCQETQYF

clone size: NA
J gene: TRBJ1-5
V gene: TRBV4-1
D gene: NA
CDR3 DNA: TGCGCCAGCAGCCTACCCGGGAATCAGCCCCAGCATTTT
CDR3 protein: CASSLPGNQPQHF

clone size: NA
J gene: TRBJ2-7
V gene: TRBV28
D gene: NA
CDR3 DNA: TGTGCCAGCAGACGTGGAGGTGGGGACGAGCAGTACTTC
CDR3 protein: CASRRGGGDEQYF

clone size: NA
J gene: TRBJ1-3
V gene: TRBV11-2
D gene: TRBD1
CDR3 DNA: TGTGCCAGCAGCTTCAATATGGGGGACAGCTCTGGAAACACCATATATTTT
CDR3 protein: CASSFNMGDSSGNTIYF

clone size: NA
J gene: TRBJ2-7
V gene: TRBV6-5
D gene: NA
CDR3 DNA: TGTGCCAGCAGTACAGGGTTCGGGGAGCAGTACTTC
CDR3 protein: CASSTGFGEQYF

clone size: NA
J gene: TRBJ2-6
V gene: TRBV5-1
D gene: NA
CDR3 DNA: TGCGCCAGCAGCCCCCCGATGCTCGGGTTGAGCTCTGGGGCCAACGTCCTGACTTTC
CDR3 protein: CASSPPMLGLSSGANVLTF

clone size: NA
J gene: TRBJ2-7
V gene: TRBV19
D gene: TRBD1
CDR3 DNA: TGTGCCAGTGCCCCGACAGGGTCCGAGCAGTACTTC
CDR3 protein: CASAPTGSEQYF

clone size: NA
J gene: TRBJ2-3
V gene: TRBV5-1
D gene: NA
CDR3 DNA: TGCGCCAGCAGCTTGGCGTTAGCCATCACAGATACGCAGTATTTT
CDR3 protein: CASSLALAITDTQYF

clone size: NA
J gene: TRBJ2-7
V gene: TRBV30
D gene: TRBD1
CDR3 DNA: TGTGCCTGGGACAGGGGTTCGGGCGAGCAGTACTTC
CDR3 protein: CAWDRGSGEQYF

clone size: NA
J gene: TRBJ2-2
V gene: TRBV5-6
D gene: NA
CDR3 DNA: TGTGCCAGCAGCTTTAGTCCGTCGAACACCGGGGAGCTGTTTTTT
CDR3 protein: CASSFSPSNTGELFF

clone size: NA
J gene: TRBJ2-2
V gene: TRBV28
D gene: NA
CDR3 DNA: TGTGCCAGTCATAACCAGGGGGAGCTGTTTTTT
CDR3 protein: CASHNQGELFF

clone size: NA
J gene: TRBJ1-5
V gene: TRBV30
D gene: NA
CDR3 DNA: TGTGCCTGGAGTGTACCTGCGGGCGGCCAGCCCCAGCATTTT
CDR3 protein: CAWSVPAGGQPQHF

clone size: NA
J gene: TRBJ2-1
V gene: TRBV5-5
D gene: TRBD2
CDR3 DNA: TGTGCCAGCAGCCCAGGGACTAGCGGGAGCTACAATGAGCAGTTCTTC
CDR3 protein: CASSPGTSGSYNEQFF

clone size: NA
J gene: TRBJ1-5
V gene: TRBV2
D gene: TRBD1
CDR3 DNA: TGTGCCAGCAGGAGGGACAGCCCCCGTCAGCCCCAGCATTTT
CDR3 protein: CASRRDSPRQPQHF

clone size: NA
J gene: TRBJ1-2
V gene: TRBV5-4
D gene: NA
CDR3 DNA: TGTGCCAGCAGTCTGGCTCAGAGGGGCTACACCTTC
CDR3 protein: CASSLAQRGYTF

clone size: NA
J gene: TRBJ2-1
V gene: TRBV9
D gene: TRBD2
CDR3 DNA: TGTGCCAGCAGCGACTTGGATGCGGGACTAGAAGACAATGAGCAGTTCTTC
CDR3 protein: CASSDLDAGLEDNEQFF

clone size: NA
J gene: TRBJ1-5
V gene: TRBV24-1
D gene: NA
CDR3 DNA: TGTGCCACCAGTGATTCCCTACAGGGTAGGAGCAATCAGCCCCAGCATTTT
CDR3 protein: CATSDSLQGRSNQPQHF

clone size: NA
J gene: TRBJ2-7
V gene: TRBV4-1
D gene: NA
CDR3 DNA: TGCGCCAGCAGCCAAGATTCCTTGAAGCGGGCATTTGCCTACGAGCAGTACTTC
CDR3 protein: CASSQDSLKRAFAYEQYF

clone size: NA
J gene: TRBJ1-4
V gene: TRBV4-1
D gene: NA
CDR3 DNA: TGCGCCAGCAGTCGACAAACTAATGAAAAACTGTTTTTT
CDR3 protein: CASSRQTNEKLFF

clone size: NA
J gene: TRBJ2-7
V gene: TRBV27
D gene: TRBD2
CDR3 DNA: TGTGCCAGCAGGAGGACTAGCGGGCCTTACGAGCAGTACTTC
CDR3 protein: CASRRTSGPYEQYF

clone size: NA
J gene: TRBJ2-7
V gene: TRBV4-3
D gene: TRBD2
CDR3 DNA: TGCGCCAGCAGCCAAGGGACTAGCGCGCTCCGCTACGAGCAGTACTTC
CDR3 protein: CASSQGTSALRYEQYF

clone size: NA
J gene: TRBJ2-2
V gene: TRBV19
D gene: NA
CDR3 DNA: TGTGCCCAAGAAGAGGGAAGTACCGGGGAGCTGTTTTTT
CDR3 protein: CAQEEGSTGELFF

clone size: NA
J gene: TRBJ2-7
V gene: TRBV11-2
D gene: TRBD2
CDR3 DNA: TGTGCCAGCAGCGATCAACTAGCGGGGGACTACGAGCAGTACTTC
CDR3 protein: CASSDQLAGDYEQYF

clone size: NA
J gene: TRBJ2-5
V gene: TRBV27
D gene: TRBD2
CDR3 DNA: TGTGCCAGCACCCGGCTGGGGGGTGGGGGGGCCCAGTACTTC
CDR3 protein: CASTRLGGGGAQYF

clone size: NA
J gene: TRBJ1-3
V gene: TRBV30
D gene: NA
CDR3 DNA: TGTGCCTGGGCAGGGTGGCGGGGAAACACCATATATTTT
CDR3 protein: CAWAGWRGNTIYF